This T cell receptor (beta chain) appears in the sequencing data of a study of CD8+CD57+ T cells in acquired aplastic anemia. Overall study: Isolated CD4+ and CD8+ cells, once sorted, yielded DNA averaging about 3.2 ug. General observations from the study: Levels of CD8+ Simpson's diversity were not significantly distinct in patients versus controls. Fewer than 35 sequences, all CD8+ CDR3, were shared between patients and controls.

By flow cytometry, patients selected for sequencing had shown an expansion of CD8+CD57+ cells. No therapy was given to patients before blood sampling. This clonotype occurred a few times. What it binds is unknown. This CDR3 is 14 amino acids long. Trimming removed 1 base at V and 5 bases at J, with 12 bases between. Germline CDR1 and CDR2: SGHTA and FQGNSA. The TCR beta profiling, which covered VDJ combination and CDR3 sequence, was carried out using genomic DNA as the template. TCRdb re-called the reads with MiXCR, one entry per CDR3 protein. The sample carries roughly 160,000 distinct CDR3 sequences, about 70% recorded once.

The specimen was sorted CD4+, CD8+, or CD8+CD57+ T cells (not recorded which) from PBMCs. The clonotype comes from a human donor with aplastic anemia. The chain combines TRBV7-2 with TRBJ2-7, with D possibly being TRBD2 (6 bases). CDR3 nucleotide sequence: TGTGCCAGCAGCTTAGGGCTAGCGAGAAACGAGCAGTACTTC. Protein: CASSLGLARNEQYF.